Below, one T cell receptor (beta chain) is given with its context. Its target is unknown. The data derive from a study of cytomegalovirus exposure and HLA in healthy donors. Study-level findings and limits: Presence/absence comparisons presumed near-even sequencing depth among donors. Being productive about 87% or about 30% of the time was typical of most TCR beta V segments in an earlier analysis. Common viral pathogens seemed to be connected with several of the most significant clusters, according to a later analysis.

Primers included in the PCR were 60 Vbeta and 13 Jbeta primers. The data were produced by immunoSEQ multiplex PCR, yet TCRdb's version contains in-frame clones alone and is incomplete. The repertoire holds 180,000 or so clones, with roughly four fifths as singletons. In germline, CDR1 is MDHEN, CDR2 SYDVKM. Trimming removed 3 bases from V and 7 bases from J; junction bases left unmatched: 8. This CDR3 is built from 14 residues. The clonotype originates from a male donor in good health and CMV-seronegative. The chain recombines TRBV28 with TRBJ2-7, with 8 bases that match TRBD2. The sequenced material came from PBMCs. The CDR3 DNA is TGTGCCAGCAGTTTCCCCAGCGGGAGTGGAGAGCAGTACTTC. Translating gives CASSFPSGSGEQYF.